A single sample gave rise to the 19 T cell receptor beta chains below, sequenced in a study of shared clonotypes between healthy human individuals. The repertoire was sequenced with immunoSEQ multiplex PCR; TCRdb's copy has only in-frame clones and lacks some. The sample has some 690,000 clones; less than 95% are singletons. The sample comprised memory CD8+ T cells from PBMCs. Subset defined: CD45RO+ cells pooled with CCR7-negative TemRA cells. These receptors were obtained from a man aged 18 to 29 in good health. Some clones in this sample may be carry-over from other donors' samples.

The CDR3 reads CASSWGSIPPSYNEQFF. The CDR3 bases are TGCGCCAGCAGCTGGGGATCTATACCGCCCTCCTACAATGAGCAGTTCTTC. This chain uses TRBV5-1 with TRBJ2-1, with D unresolved. In germline, CDR1 is SGHRS, CDR2 YFSETQ. Deletions cut 3 bases from V and 0 bases from J, with 16 bases between. The CDR3 extends over 17 amino acids.

CDR3 residues: CASRRSLADTQYF. CDR3 DNA: TGTGCCAGCAGACGATCCCTCGCAGATACGCAGTATTTT. The chain uses TRBV27 and TRBJ2-3; D gene uncertain. Trimming took off 6 bases at V and 4 bases at J, with 11 bases between the two ends. There are 13 residues in the CDR3. The germline V gene encodes CDR1 MNHEY and CDR2 SMNVEV (reference sequence).

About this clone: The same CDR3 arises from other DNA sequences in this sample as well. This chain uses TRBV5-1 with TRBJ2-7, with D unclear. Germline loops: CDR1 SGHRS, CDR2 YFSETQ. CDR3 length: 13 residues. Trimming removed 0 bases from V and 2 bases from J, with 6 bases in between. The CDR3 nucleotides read TGCGCCAGCAGCTTGGATGGCACCTACGAGCAGTACTTC. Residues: CASSLDGTYEQYF.

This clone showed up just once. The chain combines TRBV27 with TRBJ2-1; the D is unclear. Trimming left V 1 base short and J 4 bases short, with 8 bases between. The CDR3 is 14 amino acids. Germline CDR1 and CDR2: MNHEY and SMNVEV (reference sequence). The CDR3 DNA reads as TGTGCCAGCAGTTTATTGGTGGGGTACAATGAGCAGTTCTTC. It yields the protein CASSLLVGYNEQFF.

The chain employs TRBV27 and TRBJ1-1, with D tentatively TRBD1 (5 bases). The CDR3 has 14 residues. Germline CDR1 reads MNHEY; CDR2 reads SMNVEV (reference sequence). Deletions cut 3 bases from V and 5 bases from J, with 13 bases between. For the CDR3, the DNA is TGTGCCAGCAGTTTTTTGGACACGGGAACTGAAGCTTTCTTT. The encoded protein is CASSFLDTGTEAFF.

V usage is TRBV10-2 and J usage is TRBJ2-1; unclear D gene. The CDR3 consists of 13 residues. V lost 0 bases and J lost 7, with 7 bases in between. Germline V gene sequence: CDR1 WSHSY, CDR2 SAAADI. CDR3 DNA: TGCGCCAGCAGTGAGTCGATGGGGAATGAGCAGTTCTTC. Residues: CASSESMGNEQFF.

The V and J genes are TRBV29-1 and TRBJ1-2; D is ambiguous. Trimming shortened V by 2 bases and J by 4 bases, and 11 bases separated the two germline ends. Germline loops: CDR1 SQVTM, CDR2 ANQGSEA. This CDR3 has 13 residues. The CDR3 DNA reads TGCAGCGTTGAAAACCAGGAGACCTATGGCTACACCTTC. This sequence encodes CSVENQETYGYTF.

In DNA form, the CDR3 reads TGTGCCAGCAGTACGGGACAGGGCAAGGACAATGAGCAGTTCTTC. It is translated as CASSTGQGKDNEQFF. V gene TRBV28 combines with J gene TRBJ2-1; 9 nucleotides align to TRBD1. CDR1 is MDHEN and CDR2 is SYDVKM in the germline V gene. The trim removed 5 bases at V and 5 bases at J, leaving 7 bases unmatched. The CDR3 has 15 residues.

This CDR3 reads CASSPGHRSYNEQFF. The CDR3, as DNA: TGTGCCAGCAGCCCGGGACACCGGAGCTACAATGAGCAGTTCTTC. The chain uses TRBV5-6 and TRBJ2-1; D is perhaps TRBD1 (6 bases). This CDR3 comprises 15 residues. Trimming took 4 bases from V and 3 from J, leaving 14 bases between them. Germline assignment: CDR1 SGHDT and CDR2 YYEEEE.

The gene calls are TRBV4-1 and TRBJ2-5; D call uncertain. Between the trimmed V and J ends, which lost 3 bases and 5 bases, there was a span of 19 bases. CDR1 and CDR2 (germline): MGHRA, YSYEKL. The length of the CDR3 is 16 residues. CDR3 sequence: CASSQQRDPLGETQYF. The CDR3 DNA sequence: TGCGCCAGCAGCCAGCAGAGAGATCCCCTCGGGGAGACCCAGTACTTC.

The CDR3 nucleotides read TGTGCCAGCAGTGAAGCTCCCGGGGCAGGGGCCTACGAGCAGTACTTC. Encoded protein: CASSEAPGAGAYEQYF. V gene TRBV6-1 combines with J gene TRBJ2-7, with D possibly matching TRBD1 (6 bases). The germline V and J ends were trimmed by 0 bases and 2 bases, with 14 bases remaining between them. The CDR3 has 16 amino acids. Per germline, CDR1 MNHNS and CDR2 SASEGT.

CDR3 bases: TGTGCCAGCAGCTTAGCTCGGGCGGGTCAGCCCCAGCATTTT. It yields the protein CASSLARAGQPQHF. The chain recombines TRBV7-2 with TRBJ1-5; D is unclear. V was clipped by 0 bases and J by 6 bases, with 9 bases between them. CDR1 is SGHTA and CDR2 is FQGNSA in the germline V gene. CDR3 length: 14 residues.

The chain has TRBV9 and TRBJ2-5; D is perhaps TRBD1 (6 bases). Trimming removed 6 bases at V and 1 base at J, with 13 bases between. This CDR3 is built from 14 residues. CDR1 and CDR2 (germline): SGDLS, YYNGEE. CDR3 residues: CASKLQGPQETQYF. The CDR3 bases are TGTGCCAGCAAGTTGCAGGGGCCCCAAGAGACCCAGTACTTC.

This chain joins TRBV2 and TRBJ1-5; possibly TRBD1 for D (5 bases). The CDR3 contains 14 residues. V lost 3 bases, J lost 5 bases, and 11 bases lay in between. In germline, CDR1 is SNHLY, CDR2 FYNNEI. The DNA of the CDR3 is TGTGCCAGCAGTGATACAGAGGGGTATCAGCCCCAGCATTTT. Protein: CASSDTEGYQPQHF.

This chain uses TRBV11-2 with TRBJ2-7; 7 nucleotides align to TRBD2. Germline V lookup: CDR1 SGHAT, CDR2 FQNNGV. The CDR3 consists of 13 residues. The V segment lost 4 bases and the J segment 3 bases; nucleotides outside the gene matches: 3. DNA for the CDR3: TGTGCCAGCAGCTCTGGGGGGGGCTACGAGCAGTACTTC. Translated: CASSSGGGYEQYF.

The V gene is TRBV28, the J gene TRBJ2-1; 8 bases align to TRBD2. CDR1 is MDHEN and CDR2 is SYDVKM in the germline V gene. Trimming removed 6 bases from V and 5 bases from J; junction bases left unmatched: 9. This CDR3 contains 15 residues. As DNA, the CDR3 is TGTGCCAGCAGAACTCTTAGCGGGGTTGACAATGAGCAGTTCTTC. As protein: CASRTLSGVDNEQFF. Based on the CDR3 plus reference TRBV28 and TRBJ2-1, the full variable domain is DVKVTQSSRYLVKRTGEKVFLECVQDMDHENMFWYRQDPGLGLRLIYFSYDVKMKEKGDIPEGYSVSREKKERFSLILESASTNQTSMYLCASRTLSGVDNEQFFGPGTRLTVL.

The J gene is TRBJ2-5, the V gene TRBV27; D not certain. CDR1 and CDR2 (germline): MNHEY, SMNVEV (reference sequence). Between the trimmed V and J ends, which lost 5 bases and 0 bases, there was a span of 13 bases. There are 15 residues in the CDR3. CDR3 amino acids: CASSPYKGNQETQYF. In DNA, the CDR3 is TGTGCCAGCAGTCCATACAAGGGCAACCAAGAGACCCAGTACTTC.

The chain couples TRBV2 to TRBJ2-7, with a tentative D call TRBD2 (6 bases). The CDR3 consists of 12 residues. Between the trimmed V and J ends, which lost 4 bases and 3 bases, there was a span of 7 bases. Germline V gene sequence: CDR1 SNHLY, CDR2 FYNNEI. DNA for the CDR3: TGTGCCAGCAGTGGGACTATCTACGAGCAGTACTTC. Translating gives CASSGTIYEQYF.

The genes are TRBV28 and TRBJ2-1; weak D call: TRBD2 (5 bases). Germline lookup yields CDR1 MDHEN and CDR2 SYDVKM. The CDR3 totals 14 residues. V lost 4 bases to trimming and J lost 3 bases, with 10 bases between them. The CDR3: CASSSAGRYNEQFF. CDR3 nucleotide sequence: TGTGCCAGCAGTTCGGCGGGTCGCTACAATGAGCAGTTCTTC.